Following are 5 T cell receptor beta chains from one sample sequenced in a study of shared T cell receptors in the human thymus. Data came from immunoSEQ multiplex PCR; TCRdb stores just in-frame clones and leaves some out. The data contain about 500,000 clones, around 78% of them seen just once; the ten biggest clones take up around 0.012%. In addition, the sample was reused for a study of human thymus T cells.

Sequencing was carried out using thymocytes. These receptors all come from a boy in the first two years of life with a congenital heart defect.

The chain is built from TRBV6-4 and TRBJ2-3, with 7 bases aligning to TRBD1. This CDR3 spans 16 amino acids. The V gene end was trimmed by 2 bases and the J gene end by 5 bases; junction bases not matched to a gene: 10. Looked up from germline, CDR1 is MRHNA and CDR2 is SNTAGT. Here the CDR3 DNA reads TGTGCCAGCAGTGACGCTAACAGGGGATCACGAGATACGCAGTATTTT. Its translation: CASSDANRGSRDTQYF.

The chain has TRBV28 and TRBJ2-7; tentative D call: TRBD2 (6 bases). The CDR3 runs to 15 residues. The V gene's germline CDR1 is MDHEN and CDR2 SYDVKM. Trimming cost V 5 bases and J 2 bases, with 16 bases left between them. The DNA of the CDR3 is TGTGCCAGCAGTCCCCTGGGACTGACGACCTACGAGCAGTACTTC. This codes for CASSPLGLTTYEQYF.

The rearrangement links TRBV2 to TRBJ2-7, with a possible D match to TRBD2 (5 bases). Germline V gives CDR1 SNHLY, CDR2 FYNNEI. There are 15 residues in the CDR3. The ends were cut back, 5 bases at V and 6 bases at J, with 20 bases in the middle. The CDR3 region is CASSRLTRFTCEQYF. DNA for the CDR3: TGTGCCAGCAGTCGACTTACTAGGTTTACGTGCGAGCAGTACTTC.

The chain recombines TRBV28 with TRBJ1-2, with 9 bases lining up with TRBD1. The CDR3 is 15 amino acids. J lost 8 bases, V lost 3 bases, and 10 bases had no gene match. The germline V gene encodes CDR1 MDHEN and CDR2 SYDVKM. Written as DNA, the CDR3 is TGTGCCAGCAGTTTCTCGACAGGGGGTGAAGGGGGCTACACCTTC. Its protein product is CASSFSTGGEGGYTF.

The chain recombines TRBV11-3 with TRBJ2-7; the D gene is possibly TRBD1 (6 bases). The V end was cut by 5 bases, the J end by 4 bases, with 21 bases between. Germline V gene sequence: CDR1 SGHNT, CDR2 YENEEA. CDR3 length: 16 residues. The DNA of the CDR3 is TGTGCCAGCAGCCCCTTAGGGGGTCTTTCCTTTTACGAGCAGTACTTC. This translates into CASSPLGGLSFYEQYF.